The 15 T cell receptor beta chains below come from one sample, sequenced in a study of vaccination and CD4 T cells after COVID-19. For these receptors, no antigen is known. The Oncomine TCR Beta short-read assay was what sequenced the DNA obtained from cultured CD4+ T cells. TCRdb recomputed calls from the PCR reads with MiXCR, one row per CDR3 protein. The table lists around 15,000 distinct CDR3 sequences, around 74% of them singletons. Noted treatment: 10-day PBMC culture with coronavirus spike peptide pools or control peptides (ViraFEST assay). The specimen was CD4+ T cells from blood, cultured in vitro. These receptors came from a human donor who had recovered from COVID-19.

The chain is built from TRBV19 and TRBJ2-3; D unresolved. Germline assignment: CDR1 LNHDA and CDR2 SQIVND (reference sequence). Trimming pared 10 bases from V and 0 bases from J, leaving 14 bases between. CDR3 size: 14 residues. The CDR3 DNA reads TGTGCCACTAGAGAACGGGCTAGCACAGATACGCAGTATTTT. Translating it yields CATRERASTDTQYF.

The CDR3 protein is CASSRIQGALNSPLHF. The CDR3 region has the DNA TGTGCCAGCAGTCGAATACAGGGGGCCCTCAATTCACCCCTCCACTTT. The rearrangement uses TRBV27 and TRBJ1-6, with TRBD1 matching 9 bases. From germline, CDR1 is MNHEY and CDR2 SMNVEV (reference sequence). Germline trimming cut 5 bases from V and 7 bases from J; bases unmatched to any gene: 9. This CDR3 comprises 16 residues.

V usage is TRBV11-3 and J usage is TRBJ2-2; D could derive from TRBD1 or TRBD2 (5 bases each). V lost 6 bases to trimming and J lost 6 bases, with 11 bases between them. Per germline, CDR1 SGHNT and CDR2 YENEEA. This CDR3 contains 13 residues. CDR3 protein: CASRHQGAGELFF. The CDR3 nucleotides are TGTGCCAGCAGACACCAGGGAGCCGGGGAGCTGTTTTTT.

The V call is TRBV7-9, the J call TRBJ1-2; D possibly corresponds to TRBD1 (5 bases). The CDR3 is made up of 14 amino acids. Germline CDR1 is SEHNR and CDR2 is FQNEAQ (reference sequence). Between the trimmed V and J ends, which lost 1 base and 4 bases, there was a span of 10 bases. DNA for the CDR3: TGTGCCAGCAGCTTAGAGACAGCTAGCTATGGCTACACCTTC. Its translation: CASSLETASYGYTF.

This clonotype was counted only a few times. The chain recombines TRBV7-2 with TRBJ1-5, with D maybe TRBD1 (6 bases). The CDR3 is 14 amino acids. V shed 5 bases and J shed 2 bases, with 10 bases lying between them. In germline, CDR1 is SGHTA, CDR2 FQGNSA. CDR3 nucleotides: TGTGCCAGCAGCGGGGGGGGCGGCAATCAGCCCCAGCATTTT. As protein: CASSGGGGNQPQHF.

The chain has TRBV6-4 and TRBJ2-7; D not certain. Trimming cost V 0 bases and J 2 bases, with 11 bases left between them. Germline V gene sequence: CDR1 MRHNA, CDR2 SNTAGT. The CDR3 consists of 15 residues. For the CDR3, the DNA is TGTGCCAGCAGTGACTCCGCACGGTACACCTACGAGCAGTACTTC. Its translation: CASSDSARYTYEQYF.

In DNA, the CDR3 is TGCAGCGTCCAGGGTGTCGCGGTATCTAGCACAGATACGCAGTATTTT. Protein product: CSVQGVAVSSTDTQYF. V usage is TRBV29-1 and J usage is TRBJ2-3; TRBD1 is a possible D gene (5 bases). Germline assignment: CDR1 SQVTM and CDR2 ANQGSEA. V lost 6 bases, J lost 0 bases, and 19 bases lay in between. This CDR3 has 16 amino acids.

The chain employs TRBV7-9 and TRBJ2-5; D is possibly TRBD1 (5 bases). Trimming stripped 5 bases from V and 0 bases from J, with 13 bases between. Germline assignment: CDR1 SEHNR and CDR2 FQNEAQ (reference sequence). The CDR3 totals 15 residues. This CDR3 is CASSLNDRDQETQYF. The CDR3 nucleotides are TGTGCCAGCAGCCTGAATGACAGAGACCAAGAGACCCAGTACTTC. Based on the CDR3 plus reference TRBV7-9 and TRBJ2-5, the full variable domain is DTGVSQNPRHKITKRGQNVTFRCDPISEHNRLYWYRQTLGQGPEFLTYFQNEAQLEKSRLLSDRFSAERPKGSFSTLEIQRTEQGDSAMYLCASSLNDRDQETQYFGPGTRLLVL.

The chain employs TRBV20-1 and TRBJ2-7; 7 positions agree with TRBD2. The germline CDR1 and CDR2 sequences are DFQATT and SNEGSKA (reference sequence). V was clipped by 6 bases and J by 6 bases; unmatched bases: 8. This CDR3 has 12 residues. The CDR3 loop reads CSAPRLAAEQYF. DNA of the CDR3: TGCAGTGCCCCGCGGCTAGCGGCCGAGCAGTACTTC.

V gene TRBV30 combines with J gene TRBJ1-5; D uncertain. This CDR3 region has 15 residues. Between the trimmed V and J ends, which lost 5 bases and 4 bases, there was a span of 18 bases. Per germline, CDR1 GTSNPN and CDR2 SVGIG (reference sequence). CDR3 sequence reads: CAWSSGSGRNQPQHF. The CDR3 region has the DNA TGTGCCTGGTCCTCGGGAAGTGGAAGAAATCAGCCCCAGCATTTT. Full variable domain (missing parts from reference TRBV30 and TRBJ1-5): SQTIHQWPATLVQPVGSPLSLECTVEGTSNPNLYWYRQAAGRGLQLLFYSVGIGQISSEVPQNLSASRPQDRQFILSSKKLLLSDSGFYLCAWSSGSGRNQPQHFGDGTRLSIL.

This clonotype was found once. The V call is TRBV6-2 or TRBV6-3, the J call TRBJ1-2; TRBD1 aligns across 7 bases. The J segment lost 3 bases and the V segment lost 7 bases, leaving 5 bases of the junction unmatched. The CDR3 is made up of 13 amino acids. The germline CDR1 and CDR2 sequences are MNHEY and SVGEGT. The CDR3 sequence: CASIAQGYYGYTF. Written as DNA, the CDR3 is TGTGCCAGCATAGCACAGGGGTACTATGGCTACACCTTC.

The chain recombines TRBV7-6 with TRBJ1-6; a possible D gene is TRBD1 (5 bases). V was cut by 5 bases and J by 8 bases, with 13 bases left in between. Germline V gene sequence: CDR1 SGHVS, CDR2 FNYEAQ. The CDR3 loop spans 14 amino acids. The CDR3 DNA reads TGTGCCAGCAGCCCTCAGGGTTTGGATTCACCCCTCCACTTT. Its protein is CASSPQGLDSPLHF. Combining the CDR3 with reference TRBV7-6 and TRBJ1-6 gives the whole variable domain GAGVSQSPRYKVTKRGQDVALRCDPISGHVSLYWYRQALGQGPEFLTYFNYEAQQDKSGLPNDRFSAERPEGSISTLTIQRTEQRDSAMYRCASSPQGLDSPLHFGNGTRLTVT.

The rearrangement uses TRBV19 and TRBJ1-2, with D possibly matching TRBD1 (5 bases). The CDR3 has 13 amino acids. V shed 8 bases and J shed 3 bases, with 13 bases lying between them. Germline V gene lookup returns CDR1 LNHDA and CDR2 SQIVND (reference sequence). The CDR3 is CASRGDVDYGYTF. CDR3 bases: TGTGCCAGTCGGGGGGATGTCGACTATGGCTACACCTTC.

This chain connects TRBV24-1 to TRBJ1-1, with D possibly matching TRBD1 (5 bases). The CDR3 has 13 residues. The V end lost 4 bases, the J end lost 4 bases, and 9 bases lay between the germline ends. CDR1 is KGHDR, CDR2 SFDVKD, per germline. CDR3 bases: TGTGCCACCAGTGAGCTCGACAGCACTGAAGCTTTCTTT. It translates to CATSELDSTEAFF.

The chain recombines TRBV5-1 with TRBJ1-2, with TRBD1 matching over 8 bases. V shed 9 bases, J shed 5 bases, and the junction held 12 bases outside the gene matches. There are 14 residues in the CDR3. Germline loops: CDR1 SGHRS, CDR2 YFSETQ. CDR3 in amino acids: CATQDMTGEYGYTF. The DNA for the CDR3 is TGCGCCACCCAGGATATGACAGGGGAATATGGCTACACCTTC.